The 15 T cell receptor beta chains below come from one sample, sequenced in a study of T cells in Graves' hyperthyroidism and ophthalmopathy (dated by TCRdb to the late 2010s). Libraries were constructed by multiplex PCR. TCRdb records Illumina HiSeq 2000 as the sequencer. Amplification of TCR beta CDR3 regions was carried out from RNA transcripts. The first round of RT-PCR for the TCR CDR3 was performed with the HTBI primer set and the Qiagen OneStep RT-PCR kit. In-frame beta chains were kept once TCRdb had trimmed the public reads at Q25 with fastp and called clones with MiXCR. For every CDR3 protein sequence, its rows merge into one entry that carries the most common genes and DNA. The table for this sample lists about 98,000 distinct CDR3 sequences; around 37% of them were counted only once. The ten top clones hold about 10% of the sample. The sequenced sample consisted of peripheral blood or thyroid tissue (not recorded which). These TCRs come from a woman in her 30s with Graves' hyperthyroidism.

This clonotype was picked up many times. The chain carries TRBV9 and TRBJ2-3; D is uncertain. CDR3 length equals 12 residues. CDR1 is SGDLS and CDR2 is YYNGEE in the germline V gene. Trimming removed 0 bases from V and 1 base from J, with 0 bases in between. In nucleotides, the CDR3 is TGTGCCAGCAGCGTAGGCACAGATACGCAGTATTTT. Translated: CASSVGTDTQYF.

J is TRBJ1-3 and V is TRBV24-1; D not resolved. The J call may be wrong; the DNA end is better matched by TRBJ1-6. The CDR3 spans 16 residues. Germline V lookup: CDR1 KGHDR, CDR2 SFDVKD. The DNA for the CDR3 is TGTGCCACCAGTGACCGGACGAGCTCCTATAATTCACCCCTCCACTTT. It specifies CATSDRTSSYNSPLHF.

This clonotype was seen many times. As DNA, the CDR3 is TGTGCCAGCAGCTTAGGGGGACAGGGTTACACCATATATTTT. Translated, it gives CASSLGGQGYTIYF. This chain joins TRBV13 and TRBJ1-3; 9 bases are shared with TRBD1. CDR1 and CDR2 (germline): PRHDT, FYEKMQ (reference sequence). Losses at the gene ends were 0 bases for V and 8 bases for J; bases not matched to a gene: 2. The CDR3 loop spans 14 amino acids.

This clonotype was observed many times. This rearrangement joins TRBV5-1 to TRBJ1-5, with D possibly matching TRBD1 (5 bases). Germline V gives CDR1 SGHRS, CDR2 YFSETQ. The CDR3 length is 14 residues. Trimming left V 0 bases short and J 6 bases short, with 10 bases between. The CDR3 DNA follows: TGCGCCAGCAGCTTGGGGGGCTTACGTCAGCCCCAGCATTTT. It translates to CASSLGGLRQPQHF.

Points on this clonotype: The conserved phenylalanine or tryptophan is not found at the CDR3 terminus, so this likely reflects a read error. This rearrangement joins TRBV7-9 to TRBJ2-2; no reliable D call. This CDR3 comprises 15 residues. Germline loops: CDR1 SEHNR, CDR2 FQNEAQ (reference sequence). The CDR3 loop is CASGLGSVNAGELFS. The CDR3 DNA follows: TGTGCCAGCGGCTTAGGGTCAGTTAACGCCGGGGAGCTGTTTTCT.

The chain carries TRBV6-1 and TRBJ1-1, with 9 bases that match TRBD1. The CDR3 is 14 residues long. Germline CDR1 is MNHNS and CDR2 is SASEGT. The ends lost 6 bases at V and 2 bases at J; junction bases unmatched: 4. CDR3 DNA sequence: TGTGCCAGCAGGCCGGGACAGGGAAACACTGAAGCTTTCTTT. Its protein is CASRPGQGNTEAFF.

This clonotype has only one observation. As the CDR3 is not closed by the conserved phenylalanine or tryptophan, this likely results from a read error. This chain joins TRBV25-1 and TRBJ2-5; TRBD2 agrees at 13 bases. CDR1 MGHDK and CDR2 SYGVNS come from the germline V gene. V was pared by 9 bases and J by 5 bases, with 9 bases of the junction left unmatched. CDR3 length: 15 residues. CDR3 bases: TGTGCCAGTCGACTAGCGGGAGGAGGGCGCGAGACCCAGTACCTC. Its protein product is CASRLAGGGRETQYL.

The CDR3 DNA follows: TGTGCCACCAGCAGCGTGGGACAGTATAATTCACCCCTCCACTTT. This gives the protein CATSSVGQYNSPLHF. The J gene is TRBJ1-6, the V gene TRBV15; TRBD1 aligns across 7 bases. V was clipped by 3 bases and J by 4 bases; unmatched bases: 3. This CDR3 comprises 15 residues. Germline V CDR1 and CDR2: LNHNV, YYDKDF (reference sequence).

This clonotype was found many times. This chain links TRBV20-1 with TRBJ2-7, with TRBD1 matching over 7 bases. Trimming took 8 bases from V and 2 from J; bases not matched to a gene: 6. Germline CDR1 and CDR2: DFQATT and SNEGSKA (reference sequence). The CDR3 sequence is 12 residues long. The CDR3 nucleotides read TGCAGTCAAGGGCAGGGGGCCTACGAGCAGTACTTC. Translation: CSQGQGAYEQYF.

This chain uses TRBV25-1 with TRBJ1-2, with D perhaps matching TRBD1 (6 bases). Germline assignment: CDR1 MGHDK and CDR2 SYGVNS. The V and J ends lost 2 bases and 5 bases respectively, with 12 bases between them. The CDR3 has 14 residues. The DNA for the CDR3 is TGTGCCAGCAGTGAAAGCGGACAGCTTTATGGCTACACCTTC. This gives the protein CASSESGQLYGYTF.

This clonotype was observed many times. At one of its ends the junction is not consistent with the germline gene, which may arise from a read error. The gene calls are TRBV11-2 and TRBJ2-2, with a possible D match to TRBD1 (6 bases). The CDR3 extends over 14 amino acids. Germline assignment: CDR1 SGHAT and CDR2 FQNNGV. In DNA, the CDR3 is TGTGCCAGCAACTTAGGGGGATGGCCCGGGGAGCTGTTTTTT. Its translation: CASNLGGWPGELFF.

Ten or more counts support this clonotype. The junction and the germline gene differ at one end; a read error may be behind it. This chain connects TRBV15 to TRBJ2-5; D ambiguous. The germline V gene has CDR1 LNHNV and CDR2 YYDKDF (reference sequence). The CDR3 covers 14 residues. This CDR3 reads CATSRAGSQEAQYF. The CDR3, as DNA: TGTGCCACCAGCAGAGCTGGCAGCCAAGAGGCCCAGTACTTC.

Concerning this clonotype itself: One junction end does not reproduce the germline sequence, and a read error may be involved. This chain joins TRBV20-1 and TRBJ1-1, with D tentatively TRBD1 (5 bases). The CDR3 totals 14 residues. Germline lookup yields CDR1 DFQATT and CDR2 SNEGSKA (reference sequence). The CDR3 loop is CSAGARDLITEALF. CDR3 coding DNA: TGCAGTGCTGGAGCCAGGGACTTGATCACTGAAGCTCTCTTT.

The CDR3 here is CASSQVTPGRNTEAFF. DNA for the CDR3: TGCGCCAGCAGCCAAGTCACACCGGGACGGAACACTGAAGCTTTCTTT. The rearrangement uses TRBV4-1 and TRBJ1-1; possible D gene TRBD1, 5 bases. Trimming removed 1 base from V and 1 base from J, with 13 bases in between. CDR3 length: 16 amino acids. Germline lookup yields CDR1 MGHRA and CDR2 YSYEKL.

This clonotype was found many times. The rearrangement links TRBV25-1 to TRBJ1-1, with no clear D. The germline V gene encodes CDR1 MGHDK and CDR2 SYGVNS. Trimming pared 8 bases from V and 4 bases from J, leaving 20 bases between. This CDR3 has 15 amino acids. CDR3 DNA sequence: TGTGCCAGCTCTAGAGAGAAGAGGAGTGGCACTGAAGCTTTCTTT. Its translation: CASSREKRSGTEAFF.